The rows below give T cell receptor beta chains drawn from one sample of a study of cytomegalovirus exposure and HLA in healthy donors. This table comes from immunoSEQ multiplex PCR, and its TCRdb copy is limited to in-frame clones, with some not included. Of roughly 120,000 clones listed, 70% to 85% are singletons. Sequencing was performed on PBMCs. The receptors stem from a woman between 18 and 30 years old in good health and CMV-seronegative. CDR3s include the opening cysteine and the closing phenylalanine or tryptophan. The D gene is left open where the match is weak. Clone size is shown for a subset of rows, as once, few, many or a class of expanded clone.

clone size	V gene	D gene	J gene	CDR3 DNA	CDR3 protein
.	TRBV5-3	TRBD1	TRBJ1-1	TGTGCCAGAAGCCCTAAAGCCTTCCGGGACAGGGGTACCAGGGACACTGAAGCTTTCTTT	CARSPKAFRDRGTRDTEAFF
.	TRBV18	TRBD2	TRBJ2-4	TGTGCCAGCTCCCAGATAACCGGGACTAGCGGGAGAGGAGGAAACATTCAGTACTTC	CASSQITGTSGRGGNIQYF
.	TRBV5-1	.	TRBJ1-1	TGCGCCAGCAGCGTAACAGGGTTTGGCACTGAAGCTTTCTTT	CASSVTGFGTEAFF
.	TRBV4-1	.	TRBJ1-5	TGCGCCAGCAGCCAAGAAATAGGAGGGATCAGTCAGCCCCAGCATTTT	CASSQEIGGISQPQHF
.	TRBV28	.	TRBJ2-1	TGTGCCAGCAGTCTCCCCGGTCAATCCTACAATGAGCAGTTCTTC	CASSLPGQSYNEQFF
.	TRBV4-1	.	TRBJ1-2	TGCGCCAGCAGCCAAGAGGCGGGGGCGGGCTATGGCTACACCTTC	CASSQEAGAGYGYTF
few	TRBV5-4	TRBD2	TRBJ2-2	TGTGCCAGCAGCTTGGGTGCGGGAGCGATAACCGGGGAGCTGTTTTTT	CASSLGAGAITGELFF
.	TRBV19	TRBD1	TRBJ1-5	TGTGCCAGTAGTATCCGGGACAGATCCAGCAATCAGCCCCAGCATTTT	CASSIRDRSSNQPQHF
.	TRBV11-2	.	TRBJ2-2	TGTGCCAGCAGCCCGTCGAACACCGGGGAGCTGTTTTTT	CASSPSNTGELFF
.	TRBV27	TRBD2	TRBJ2-5	TGTGCCAGCAGTCCTATCCCCGGACGGGGGGATCAAGAGACCCAGTACTTC	CASSPIPGRGDQETQYF
few	TRBV5-6	TRBD1	TRBJ1-6	TGTGCCAGCAGCTTACAGGACAGGGTACTCCACTTT	CASSLQDRVLHF